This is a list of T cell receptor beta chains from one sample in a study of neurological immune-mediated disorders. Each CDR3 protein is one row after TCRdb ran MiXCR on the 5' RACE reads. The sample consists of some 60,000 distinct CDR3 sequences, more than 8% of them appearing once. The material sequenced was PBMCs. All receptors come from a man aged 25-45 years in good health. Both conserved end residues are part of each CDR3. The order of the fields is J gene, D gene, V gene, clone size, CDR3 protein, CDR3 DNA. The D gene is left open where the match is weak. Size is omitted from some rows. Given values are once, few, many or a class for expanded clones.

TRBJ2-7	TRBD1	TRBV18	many	CASSLTGQTSYEQYF	TGTGCCAGCTCACTAACGGGACAGACTTCCTACGAGCAGTACTTC
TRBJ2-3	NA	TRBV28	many	CASAKRVGTDTQYF	TGTGCCAGCGCTAAGCGGGTTGGCACAGATACGCAGTATTTT
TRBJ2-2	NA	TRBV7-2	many	CASSSSGLSTGELFF	TGTGCCAGCAGCTCTTCCGGACTGAGTACCGGGGAGCTGTTTTTT
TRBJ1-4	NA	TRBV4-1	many	CASSRKDGGPNEKLFF	TGCGCCAGCAGCCGAAAGGACGGGGGCCCTAATGAAAAACTGTTTTTT
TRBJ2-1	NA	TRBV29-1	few	CSVDSLAASYNEQFF	TGCAGCGTTGATTCACTAGCTGCGTCCTACAATGAGCAGTTCTTC
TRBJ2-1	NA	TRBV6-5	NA	CASSSAGRSYNEQFF	TGTGCCAGCAGTTCTGCGGGGAGGTCCTACAATGAGCAGTTCTTC
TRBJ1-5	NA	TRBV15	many	CATSKGKVNQPQHF	TGTGCCACCAGCAAGGGGAAGGTTAATCAGCCCCAGCATTTT
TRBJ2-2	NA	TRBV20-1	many	CSARVGGSTGELFF	TGCAGTGCTAGAGTCGGAGGGAGCACCGGGGAGCTGTTTTTT
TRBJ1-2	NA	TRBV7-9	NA	CASTLNWGGYTF	TGTGCCAGCACCCTGAATTGGGGAGGCTACACCTTC
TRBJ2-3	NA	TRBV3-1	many	CASSPGLASTDTQYF	TGTGCCAGCAGCCCGGGACTTGCTAGCACAGATACGCAGTATTTT
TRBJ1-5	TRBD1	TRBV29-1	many	CSAADTGGQPQHF	TGCAGCGCAGCTGACACAGGGGGGCAGCCCCAGCATTTT
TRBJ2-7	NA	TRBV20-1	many	CSASQGLDEQYF	TGCAGTGCTAGTCAGGGGCTGGACGAGCAGTACTTC
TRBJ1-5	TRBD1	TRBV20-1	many	CSARDTGQEAQPQHF	TGCAGTGCTAGAGATACTGGACAGGAGGCTCAGCCCCAGCATTTT
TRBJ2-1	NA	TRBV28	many	CASSLGLAWNEQFF	TGTGCCAGCAGTTTGGGGCTAGCGTGGAATGAGCAGTTCTTC
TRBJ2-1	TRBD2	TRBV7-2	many	CASTLLAGVYNEQFF	TGTGCCAGCACCTTACTAGCGGGTGTCTACAATGAGCAGTTCTTC
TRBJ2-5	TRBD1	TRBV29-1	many	CSVPGTEQETQYF	TGCAGCGTTCCCGGGACAGAACAAGAGACCCAGTACTTC
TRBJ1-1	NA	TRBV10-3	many	CAIKDEFGGGHTEAFF	TGTGCCATCAAGGACGAGTTTGGGGGCGGGCACACTGAAGCTTTCTTT
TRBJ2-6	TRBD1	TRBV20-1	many	CSATDRGSGANVLTF	TGCAGTGCTACCGACAGGGGATCTGGGGCCAACGTCCTGACTTTC
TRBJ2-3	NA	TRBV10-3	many	CAISESILTQYF	TGTGCCATCAGTGAGTCGATTCTTACGCAGTATTTT
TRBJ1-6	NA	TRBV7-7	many	CASSPLGLGADSPLHF	TGTGCCAGCAGTCCCTTGGGGTTGGGCGCGGATTCACCCCTCCACTTT
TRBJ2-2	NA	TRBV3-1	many	CASSHFGVNANTGELFF	TGTGCCAGCAGCCATTTTGGGGTCAACGCGAACACCGGGGAGCTGTTTTTT
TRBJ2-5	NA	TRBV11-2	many	CASSLDGGWETQYF	TGTGCCAGCAGCTTAGATGGAGGGTGGGAGACCCAGTACTTC
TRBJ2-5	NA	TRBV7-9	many	CASSRKMSTTEETQYF	TGTGCCAGCAGCCGCAAGATGTCGACTACTGAAGAGACCCAGTACTTC
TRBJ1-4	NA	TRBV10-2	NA	CASSESGTWSEKLFF	TGCGCCAGCAGTGAGTCCGGTACATGGAGTGAAAAACTGTTTTTT
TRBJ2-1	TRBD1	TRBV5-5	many	CASSTGQGLIYNEQFF	TGTGCCAGCAGCACTGGACAGGGGCTGATATACAATGAGCAGTTCTTC
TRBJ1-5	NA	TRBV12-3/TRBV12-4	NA	CASWAGNAQPQHF	TGTGCCAGCTGGGCAGGGAATGCCCAGCCCCAGCATTTT
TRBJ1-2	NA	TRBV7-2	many	CASSPGHGRTVVVGGYTF	TGTGCCAGCAGCCCCGGACATGGGCGCACCGTCGTTGTTGGAGGCTACACCTTC
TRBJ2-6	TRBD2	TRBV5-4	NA	CASGRAPGANVLTF	TGTGCCAGCGGGAGGGCCCCCGGGGCCAACGTCCTGACTTTC
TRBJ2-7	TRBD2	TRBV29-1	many	CSVAGLAGTYEQYF	TGCAGCGTTGCAGGGCTAGCGGGAACCTACGAGCAGTACTTC
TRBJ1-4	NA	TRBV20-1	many	CSASRQGAGDRNEKLFF	TGCAGTGCTAGTCGCCAGGGCGCAGGAGATCGGAATGAAAAACTGTTTTTT
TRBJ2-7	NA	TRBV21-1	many	CASSKAPGLASKPSYEQYF	TGTGCCAGCAGCAAAGCCCCCGGACTAGCGTCAAAACCTTCCTACGAGCAGTACTTC
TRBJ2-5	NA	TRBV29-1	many	CSAPVSGETQYF	TGCAGCGCTCCTGTCTCGGGAGAGACCCAGTACTTC
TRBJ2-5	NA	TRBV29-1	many	CSVAGQFQETQYF	TGCAGCGTCGCTGGACAGTTCCAAGAGACCCAGTACTTC
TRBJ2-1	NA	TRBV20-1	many	CSARDLGAAYNEQFF	TGCAGTGCTAGAGATCTGGGGGCGGCCTACAATGAGCAGTTCTTC
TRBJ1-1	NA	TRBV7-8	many	CASSSGPLGAFF	TGTGCCAGCAGCTCTGGACCCCTCGGGGCTTTCTTT
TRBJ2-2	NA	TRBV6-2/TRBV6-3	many	CASSYGQYTGELFF	TGTGCCAGCAGTTACGGACAGTACACCGGGGAGCTGTTTTTT
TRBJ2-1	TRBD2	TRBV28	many	CASTPQTPGGVSWQFF	TGTGCCAGCACCCCCCAGACCCCGGGAGGGGTTTCTTGGCAGTTCTTC
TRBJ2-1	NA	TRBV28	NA	CASTPSGGRRDEQFF	TGTGCCAGCACCCCATCGGGGGGCAGGAGGGATGAGCAGTTCTTC
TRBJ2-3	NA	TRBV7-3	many	CASSSQGRATDTQYF	TGTGCCAGCAGCTCGCAGGGGCGAGCCACAGATACGCAGTATTTT
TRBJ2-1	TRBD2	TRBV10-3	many	CAISTLAGGNSYNEQFF	TGTGCCATCAGTACTCTAGCGGGGGGGAACTCCTACAATGAGCAGTTCTTC
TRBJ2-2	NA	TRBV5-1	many	CASTDKADGELFF	TGCGCCAGTACGGACAAGGCAGACGGGGAGCTGTTTTTT
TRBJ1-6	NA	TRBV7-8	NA	CASSLDYSPLHF	TGTGCCAGCAGCCTGGACTATTCACCCCTCCACTTT
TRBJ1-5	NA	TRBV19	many	CASSTSGGSNQPQHF	TGTGCCAGTAGTACGTCCGGGGGGAGCAATCAGCCCCAGCATTTT
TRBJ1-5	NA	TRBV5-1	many	CASSLGERPNQPQHF	TGCGCCAGCAGCTTAGGGGAGCGACCCAATCAGCCCCAGCATTTT
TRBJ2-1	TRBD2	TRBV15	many	CATSRDSSGGYNEQFF	TGTGCCACCAGCAGAGATTCCAGCGGGGGGTACAATGAGCAGTTCTTC
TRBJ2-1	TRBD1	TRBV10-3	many	CAISDPGQANEQFF	TGTGCCATCAGTGACCCGGGACAGGCAAATGAGCAGTTCTTC
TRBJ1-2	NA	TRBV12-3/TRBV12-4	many	CASSFSHSNYGYTF	TGTGCCAGCAGTTTTAGCCATTCTAACTATGGCTACACCTTC
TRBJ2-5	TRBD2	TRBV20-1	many	CSARPGPRLAVQETQYF	TGCAGTGCTAGACCAGGCCCCCGCCTAGCGGTCCAAGAGACCCAGTACTTC